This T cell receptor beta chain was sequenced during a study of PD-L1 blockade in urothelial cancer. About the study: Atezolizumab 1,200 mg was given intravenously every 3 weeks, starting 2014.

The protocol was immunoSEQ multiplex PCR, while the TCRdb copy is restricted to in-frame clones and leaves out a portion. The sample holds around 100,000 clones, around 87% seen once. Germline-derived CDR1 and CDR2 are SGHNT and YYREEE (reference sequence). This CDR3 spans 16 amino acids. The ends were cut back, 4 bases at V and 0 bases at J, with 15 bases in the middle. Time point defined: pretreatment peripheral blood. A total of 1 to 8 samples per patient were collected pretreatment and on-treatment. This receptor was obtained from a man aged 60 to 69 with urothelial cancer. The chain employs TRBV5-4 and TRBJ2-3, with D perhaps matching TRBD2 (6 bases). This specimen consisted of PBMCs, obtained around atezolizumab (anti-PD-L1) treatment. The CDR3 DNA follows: TGTGCCAGCAGCCCGGGGACTGGAGCTAGCACAGATACGCAGTATTTT. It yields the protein CASSPGTGASTDTQYF.